The clone carrying this T cell receptor beta chain was seen only once. The data were produced by immunoSEQ multiplex PCR, yet TCRdb's version contains in-frame clones alone and is incomplete. The sample has about 150,000 clones; 80% to 95% are singletons. The sample comes from a study of control samples from healthy donors and cancer patients. The CDR3 is made up of 18 amino acids. V gave up 4 bases and J gave up 1 base; unmatched junction bases: 13. Germline V lookup: CDR1 MNHEY, CDR2 SMNVEV (reference sequence). The sequence was collected from a man younger than 30 in good health. The sample comprised blood. This rearrangement joins TRBV27 to TRBJ2-5, with 9 bases lining up with TRBD2. CDR3 region: CASSSELGAGGPQETQYF. CDR3 sequence (DNA): TGTGCCAGCAGTTCCGAATTAGGGGCGGGAGGGCCCCAAGAGACCCAGTACTTC.